The clone carrying this TCR beta chain ranks as medium-sized in terms of frequency. Antigen: not known. Per germline, CDR1 SQVTM and CDR2 ANQGSEA. The CDR3 length is 15 residues. The study made its TRB cDNA libraries by 5' RACE, adding UMI labels. TCRdb reprocessed the 5' RACE reads, with one entry per CDR3 protein and no DNA. The sample totals roughly 4,800 distinct CDR3 sequences. The data are from a study of CXCR3-negative and CXCR3-positive naive CD8 T cells. Study-level points and caveats: Higher TRB CDR3 hydrophobicity marked CXCR3-positive naive cells relative to CXCR3-negative naive cells.

The chain recombines TRBV29-1 with TRBJ2-5; absent DNA, TCRdb's TRBD2 call cannot be checked. This TCR was sampled from a human donor in good health. Some clones in this sample may be carry-over from other donors' samples. The sequenced material came from naive CXCR3+ CD8+ T cells from blood. Regarding subset: CD45RO-CCR7+CD27+CD95- naive CD8+ T cells expressing CXCR3 (TNR3+). This CDR3 is CSVELLGDNKETQYF.